Below, 19 T cell receptor beta chains from the same sample are listed, as sequenced in a study of T cell clonotyping in hematopoietic cell transplantation. TCRdb keeps only in-frame clones here, not all; method: immunoSEQ multiplex PCR. The repertoire consists of some 13,000 clones, with approximately 90% occurring once and the leading ten covering 1.2%. Source material: peripheral blood mononuclear cells. These receptors were collected from a man aged 30 to 39 in good health. Some clones in this sample may be carry-over from other donors' samples.

The chain employs TRBV4-2 and TRBJ2-7, with D perhaps matching TRBD1 (6 bases). Germline values: CDR1 LGHNA, CDR2 YNFKEQ. CDR3 length: 18 residues. Trimming shortened V by 0 bases and J by 1 base, and 19 bases separated the two germline ends. The CDR3 spells CASSQEMVGDTISYEQYF. The CDR3 DNA sequence: TGTGCCAGCAGCCAAGAAATGGTGGGGGACACAATTTCCTACGAGCAGTACTTC.

This clone showed up just once. The chain couples TRBV29-1 to TRBJ1-2; weak D call: TRBD1 (6 bases). The V and J ends lost 1 base and 7 bases respectively, with 13 bases between them. The CDR3 is made up of 13 amino acids. Germline V CDR1 and CDR2: SQVTM, ANQGSEA. CDR3 sequence: CSVEVGTGSGYTF. The DNA for the CDR3 is TGCAGCGTTGAAGTGGGAACAGGGAGTGGCTACACCTTC.

The chain combines TRBV7-2 with TRBJ2-5; no reliable D call. The germline gives CDR1 SGHTA, CDR2 FQGNSA. Between the trimmed V and J ends, which lost 5 bases and 2 bases, there was a span of 3 bases. The CDR3 runs to 11 residues. CDR3 loop: CASSEQETQYF. In nucleotides, the CDR3 is TGTGCCAGCAGCGAACAAGAGACCCAGTACTTC.

The chain is built from TRBV30 and TRBJ1-5; 9 positions match TRBD1. V trimming: 2 bases; J trimming: 3 bases; junction bases outside the gene matches: 5. The CDR3 spans 15 residues. CDR1 is GTSNPN and CDR2 is SVGIG in the germline V gene (reference sequence). The chain's CDR3 is CAWSTGDRVNQPQHF. Written as DNA, the CDR3 is TGTGCCTGGAGTACCGGGGACAGGGTCAATCAGCCCCAGCATTTT.

This clone appeared a single time. The rearrangement uses TRBV7-3 and TRBJ2-1; 7 bases match TRBD2. V gave up 3 bases and J gave up 7 bases; unmatched junction bases: 9. Germline V gives CDR1 SGHTA, CDR2 FQGTGA. The CDR3 has 15 amino acids. The CDR3 DNA reads as TGTGCCAGCAGCTTGGGCGGGAGTCGAAAGAATGAGCAGTTCTTC. Protein: CASSLGGSRKNEQFF.

The rearrangement links TRBV10-3 to TRBJ2-3; the match to TRBD1 covers 8 bases. This CDR3 has 14 residues. V gave up 4 bases and J gave up 2 bases; unmatched junction bases: 2. The V gene's germline CDR1 is ENHRY and CDR2 SYGVKD. The CDR3: CAISGTGTTDTQYF. Here the CDR3 DNA reads TGTGCCATCAGTGGGACAGGGACCACAGATACGCAGTATTTT.

This chain uses TRBV6-1 with TRBJ1-6; a weak D match, TRBD1 (6 bases). The ends were cut back, 3 bases at V and 7 bases at J, with 16 bases in the middle. The CDR3 is 16 residues long. Germline CDR1 reads MNHNS; CDR2 reads SASEGT. The CDR3 DNA reads as TGTGCCAGCAGTGATCCTTTTAGGGACAAAAATTCACCCCTCCACTTT. Amino acid sequence: CASSDPFRDKNSPLHF.

This sequence joins TRBV6-5 and TRBJ1-1; no definite D call. V was pared by 3 bases and J by 8 bases, with 7 bases between. The CDR3 runs 11 residues. In germline, CDR1 is MNHEY, CDR2 SVGAGI. This CDR3 reads CASSYREEAFF. In DNA form, the CDR3 reads TGTGCCAGCAGTTATCGAGAGGAAGCTTTCTTT.

The chain combines TRBV4-1 with TRBJ1-1, with TRBD1 matching over 8 bases. The V gene end was trimmed by 2 bases and the J gene end by 4 bases; junction bases not matched to a gene: 9. The CDR3 has 16 amino acids. Germline assignment: CDR1 MGHRA and CDR2 YSYEKL. The CDR3 region has the DNA TGCGCCAGCAGCCAAAAAAGGTTCCAGGGGGCCACTGAAGCTTTCTTT. As protein: CASSQKRFQGATEAFF.

The chain carries TRBV14 and TRBJ2-1, with D tentatively TRBD1 or TRBD2 (5 bases each). V gave up 5 bases and J gave up 13 bases, with 12 bases separating them. Germline V gives CDR1 SGHDN, CDR2 FVKESK. This CDR3 has 11 amino acids. The CDR3 sequence is CASSRDVSQFF. In nucleotides, the CDR3 is TGTGCCAGCAGCAGGGACGTTTCTCAGTTCTTC.

V usage is TRBV7-2 and J usage is TRBJ2-1; the match to TRBD2 covers 10 bases. The V gene's germline CDR1 is SGHTA and CDR2 FQGNSA. J gave up 6 bases and V 2 bases, and 13 bases lay outside the gene matches. The CDR3 has 18 amino acids. CDR3 region: CASSLMGLRAGGSNEQFF. In nucleotides, the CDR3 is TGTGCCAGCAGCTTAATGGGACTTCGAGCGGGAGGGAGCAATGAGCAGTTCTTC.

V and J are TRBV25-1 and TRBJ2-7; D call uncertain. Germline V lookup: CDR1 MGHDK, CDR2 SYGVNS. The CDR3 covers 12 residues. With 4 bases removed from V and 1 base from J, the gap between germline ends came to 5 bases. The DNA of the CDR3 is TGTGCCAGCAGTGTCGGTTCCTACGAGCAGTACTTC. Protein sequence: CASSVGSYEQYF.

This CDR3 reads CASSDRAGEQYF. The CDR3 bases are TGTGCCAGTAGTGACAGGGCCGGCGAGCAGTACTTC. V is TRBV19 and J is TRBJ2-7; 7 bases are shared with TRBD1. The CDR3 extends over 12 amino acids. In germline, CDR1 is LNHDA, CDR2 SQIVND (reference sequence). Trimming took 5 bases from V and 6 from J; bases not matched to a gene: 4. The whole variable domain, filled in from reference TRBV19 and TRBJ2-7, reads DGGITQSPKYLFRKEGQNVTLSCEQNLNHDAMYWYRQDPGQGLRLIYYSQIVNDFQKGDIAEGYSVSREKKESFPLTVTSAQKNPTAFYLCASSDRAGEQYFGPGTRLTVT.

The chain is built from TRBV10-3 and TRBJ2-2, with a weak D call TRBD1 (6 bases). Germline CDR1 reads ENHRY; CDR2 reads SYGVKD. Trimming pared 6 bases from V and 3 bases from J, leaving 8 bases between. This CDR3 comprises 13 residues. CDR3 in DNA: TGTGCCATCAGGGACAGAGACACCGGGGAGCTGTTTTTT. This sequence encodes CAIRDRDTGELFF.

The chain couples TRBV5-1 to TRBJ2-3; 9 nucleotides match TRBD2. Germline lookup yields CDR1 SGHRS and CDR2 YFSETQ. This CDR3 has 16 residues. The V and J ends lost 7 bases and 5 bases, in that order; junction bases with no gene match: 14. The CDR3 DNA sequence: TGCGCCAGCCAGAAGCGGGGGGCGCCGGGTATAGATACGCAGTATTTT. Translation gives CASQKRGAPGIDTQYF. Based on the CDR3 plus reference TRBV5-1 and TRBJ2-3, the full variable domain is KAGVTQTPRYLIKTRGQQVTLSCSPISGHRSVSWYQQTPGQGLQFLFEYFSETQRNKGNFPGRFSGRQFSNSRSEMNVSTLELGDSALYLCASQKRGAPGIDTQYFGPGTRLTVL.

This chain connects TRBV5-5 to TRBJ2-6; no clear D gene. This CDR3 contains 16 residues. V was shortened by 4 bases and J by 0 bases, with 11 bases between the two germline ends. CDR1 SGHKS and CDR2 YYEKEE come from the germline V gene (reference sequence). CDR3 region: CASSQQQSSGANVLTF. CDR3 in DNA: TGTGCCAGCAGCCAACAACAGTCCTCTGGGGCCAACGTCCTGACTTTC.

The V and J genes are TRBV10-3 and TRBJ2-7, with a weak D call TRBD2 (7 bases). Germline V gene sequence: CDR1 ENHRY, CDR2 SYGVKD. V gave up 4 bases and J gave up 4 bases, with 14 bases separating them. CDR3 size: 14 residues. The chain's CDR3 is CAISGGGGVYEQYF. As DNA, the CDR3 is TGTGCCATCAGTGGAGGGGGGGGAGTGTACGAGCAGTACTTC.

CDR3 DNA: TGTGCCAGCCCATCGTGGGGAGGGACAGATACGCAGTATTTT. It translates to CASPSWGGTDTQYF. This rearrangement joins TRBV2 to TRBJ2-3; 7 nucleotides agree with TRBD2. This CDR3 has 14 residues. The V gene's germline CDR1 is SNHLY and CDR2 FYNNEI. V lost 8 bases and J lost 3; bases outside the gene matches: 8. Full variable domain (outside the CDR3, taken from reference TRBV2 and TRBJ2-3): EPEVTQTPSHQVTQMGQEVILRCVPISNHLYFYWYRQILGQKVEFLVSFYNNEISEKSEIFDDQFSVERPDGSNFTLKIRSTKLEDSAMYFCASPSWGGTDTQYFGPGTRLTVL.

V gene TRBV30 combines with J gene TRBJ1-3; 8 nucleotides match TRBD1. V lost 7 bases, J lost 0 bases, and 5 bases stayed unmatched. The CDR3 spans 14 residues. CDR1 GTSNPN and CDR2 SVGIG come from the germline V gene (reference sequence). The CDR3 coding sequence is TGTGCCTTCCTCAGGGGGCGCTCTGGAAACACCATATATTTT. This codes for CAFLRGRSGNTIYF.